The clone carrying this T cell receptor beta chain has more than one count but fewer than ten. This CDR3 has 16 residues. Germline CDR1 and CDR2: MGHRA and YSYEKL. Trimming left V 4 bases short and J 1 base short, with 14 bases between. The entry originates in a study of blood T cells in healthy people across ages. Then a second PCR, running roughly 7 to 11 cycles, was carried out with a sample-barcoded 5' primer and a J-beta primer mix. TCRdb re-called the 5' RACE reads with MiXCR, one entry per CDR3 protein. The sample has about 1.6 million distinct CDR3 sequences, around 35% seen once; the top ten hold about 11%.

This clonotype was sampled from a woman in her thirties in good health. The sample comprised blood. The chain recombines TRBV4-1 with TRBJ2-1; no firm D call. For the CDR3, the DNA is TGCGCCAGCAGCCGTCTCGGTTCGGTTTCCTACAATGAGCAGTTCTTC. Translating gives CASSRLGSVSYNEQFF.